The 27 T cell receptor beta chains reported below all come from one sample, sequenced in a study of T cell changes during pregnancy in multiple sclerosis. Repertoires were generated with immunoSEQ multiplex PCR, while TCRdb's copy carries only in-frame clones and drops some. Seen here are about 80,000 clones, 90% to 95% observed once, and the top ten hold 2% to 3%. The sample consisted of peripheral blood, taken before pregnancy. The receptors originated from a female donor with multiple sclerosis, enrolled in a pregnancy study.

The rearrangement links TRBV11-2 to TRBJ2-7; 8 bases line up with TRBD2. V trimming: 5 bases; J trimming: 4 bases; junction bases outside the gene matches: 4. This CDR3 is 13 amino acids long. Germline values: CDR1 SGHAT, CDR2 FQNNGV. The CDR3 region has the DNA TGTGCCAGCAGCATCCGACTAGCGTACGAGCAGTACTTC. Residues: CASSIRLAYEQYF.

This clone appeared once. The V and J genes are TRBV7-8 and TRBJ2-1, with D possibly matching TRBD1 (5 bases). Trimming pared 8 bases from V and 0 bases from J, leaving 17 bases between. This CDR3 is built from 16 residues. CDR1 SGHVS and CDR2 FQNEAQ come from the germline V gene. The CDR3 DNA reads TGTGCCAGCGAGCCCCACCAGGGAAGCTCCTACAATGAGCAGTTCTTC. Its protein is CASEPHQGSSYNEQFF.

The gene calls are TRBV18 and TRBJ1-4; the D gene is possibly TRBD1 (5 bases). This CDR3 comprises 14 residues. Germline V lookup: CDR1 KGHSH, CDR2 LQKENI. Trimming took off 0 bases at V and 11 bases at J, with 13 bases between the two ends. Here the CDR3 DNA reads TGTGCCAGCTCACCACCGTTACTGGACACCAAACTGTTTTTT. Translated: CASSPPLLDTKLFF.

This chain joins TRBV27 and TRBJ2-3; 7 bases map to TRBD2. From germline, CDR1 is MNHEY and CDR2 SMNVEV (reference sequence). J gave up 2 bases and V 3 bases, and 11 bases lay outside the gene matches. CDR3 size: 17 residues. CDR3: CASSFFGSSGSTDTQYF. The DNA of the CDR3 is TGTGCCAGCAGTTTTTTCGGGTCTAGCGGTTCCACAGATACGCAGTATTTT.

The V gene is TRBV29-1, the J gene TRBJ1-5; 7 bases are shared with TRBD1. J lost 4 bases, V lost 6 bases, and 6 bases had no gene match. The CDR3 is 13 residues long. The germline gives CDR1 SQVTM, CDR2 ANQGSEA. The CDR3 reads CSVGRGDNQPQHF. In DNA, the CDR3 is TGCAGCGTCGGCAGGGGGGATAATCAGCCCCAGCATTTT.

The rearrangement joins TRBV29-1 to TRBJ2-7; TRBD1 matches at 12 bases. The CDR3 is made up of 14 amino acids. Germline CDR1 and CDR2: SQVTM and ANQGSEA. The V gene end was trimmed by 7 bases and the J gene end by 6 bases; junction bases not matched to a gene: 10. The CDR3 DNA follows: TGCAGCGCTAAGACCGGGACAGGGGGCGGCGAGCAGTACTTC. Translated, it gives CSAKTGTGGGEQYF.

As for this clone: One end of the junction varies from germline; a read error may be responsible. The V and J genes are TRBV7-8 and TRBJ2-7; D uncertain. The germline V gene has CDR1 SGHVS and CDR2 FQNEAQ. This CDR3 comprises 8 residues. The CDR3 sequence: CASSISPF. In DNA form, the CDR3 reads TGTGCCAGCAGTATTTCTCCCTTC.

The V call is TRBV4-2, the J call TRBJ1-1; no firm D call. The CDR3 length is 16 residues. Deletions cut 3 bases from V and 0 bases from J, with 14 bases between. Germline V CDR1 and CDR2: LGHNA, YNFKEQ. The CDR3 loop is CASSHAERIVNTEAFF. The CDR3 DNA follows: TGTGCCAGCAGCCACGCCGAGAGAATTGTGAACACTGAAGCTTTCTTT.

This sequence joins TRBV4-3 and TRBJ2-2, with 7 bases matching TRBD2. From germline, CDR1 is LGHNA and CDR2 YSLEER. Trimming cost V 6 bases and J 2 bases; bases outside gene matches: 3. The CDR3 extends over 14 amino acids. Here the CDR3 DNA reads TGCGCCAGCAGGGGGGGGATTAACACCGGGGAGCTGTTTTTT. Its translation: CASRGGINTGELFF.

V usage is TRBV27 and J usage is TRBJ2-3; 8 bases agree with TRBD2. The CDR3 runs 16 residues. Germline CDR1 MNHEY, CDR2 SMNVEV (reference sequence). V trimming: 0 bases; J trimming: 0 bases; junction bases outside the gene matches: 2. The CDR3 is CASSLSPSGSTDTQYF. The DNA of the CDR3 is TGTGCCAGCAGTTTATCTCCTAGCGGGAGCACAGATACGCAGTATTTT.

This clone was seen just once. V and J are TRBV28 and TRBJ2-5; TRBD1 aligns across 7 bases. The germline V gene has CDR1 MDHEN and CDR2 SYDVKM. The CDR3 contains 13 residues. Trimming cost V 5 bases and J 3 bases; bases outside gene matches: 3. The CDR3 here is CASSPGQEETQYF. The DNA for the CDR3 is TGTGCCAGCAGTCCCGGACAGGAAGAGACCCAGTACTTC.

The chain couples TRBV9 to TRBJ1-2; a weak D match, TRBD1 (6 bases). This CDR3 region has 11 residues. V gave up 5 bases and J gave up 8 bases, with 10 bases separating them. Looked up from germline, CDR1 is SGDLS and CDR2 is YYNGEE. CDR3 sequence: CASRQGIGYTF. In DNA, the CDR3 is TGTGCCAGCAGGCAGGGGATCGGCTACACCTTC.

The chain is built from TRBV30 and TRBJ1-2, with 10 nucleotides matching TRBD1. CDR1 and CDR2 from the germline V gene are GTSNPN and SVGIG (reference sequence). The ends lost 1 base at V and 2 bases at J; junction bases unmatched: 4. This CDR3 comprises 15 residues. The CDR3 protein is CAWSAPGQGNYGYTF. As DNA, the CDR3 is TGTGCCTGGAGTGCCCCGGGACAGGGGAACTATGGCTACACCTTC. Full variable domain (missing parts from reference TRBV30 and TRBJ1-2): SQTIHQWPATLVQPVGSPLSLECTVEGTSNPNLYWYRQAAGRGLQLLFYSVGIGQISSEVPQNLSASRPQDRQFILSSKKLLLSDSGFYLCAWSAPGQGNYGYTFGSGTRLTVV.

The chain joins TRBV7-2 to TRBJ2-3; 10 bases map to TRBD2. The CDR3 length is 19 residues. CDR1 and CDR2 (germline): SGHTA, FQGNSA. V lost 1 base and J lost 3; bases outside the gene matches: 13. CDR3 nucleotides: TGTGCCAGCAGCTTAGAGGCCCAGGGAGCGGGAGGGCCTACAGATACGCAGTATTTT. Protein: CASSLEAQGAGGPTDTQYF.

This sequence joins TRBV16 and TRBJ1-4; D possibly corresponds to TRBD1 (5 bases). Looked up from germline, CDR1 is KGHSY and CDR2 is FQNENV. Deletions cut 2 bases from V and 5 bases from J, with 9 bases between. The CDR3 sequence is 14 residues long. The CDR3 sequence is CASSQGGKNEKLFF. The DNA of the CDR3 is TGTGCCAGCAGCCAAGGGGGGAAGAATGAAAAACTGTTTTTT.

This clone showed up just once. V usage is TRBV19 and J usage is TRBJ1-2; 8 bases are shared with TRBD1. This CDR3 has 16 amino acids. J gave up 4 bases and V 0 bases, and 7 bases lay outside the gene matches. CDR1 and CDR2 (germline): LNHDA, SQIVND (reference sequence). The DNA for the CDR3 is TGTGCCAGTAGTATAGATCGACAGGGGCTTTTCTATGGCTACACCTTC. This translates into CASSIDRQGLFYGYTF.

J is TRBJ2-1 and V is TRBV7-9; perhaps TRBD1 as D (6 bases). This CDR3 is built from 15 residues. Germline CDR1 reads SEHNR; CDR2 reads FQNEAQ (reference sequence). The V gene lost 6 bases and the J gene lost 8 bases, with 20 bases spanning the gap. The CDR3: CASSQGHLLVDEQFF. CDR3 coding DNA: TGTGCCAGCAGTCAGGGACACCTCCTGGTGGATGAGCAGTTCTTC.

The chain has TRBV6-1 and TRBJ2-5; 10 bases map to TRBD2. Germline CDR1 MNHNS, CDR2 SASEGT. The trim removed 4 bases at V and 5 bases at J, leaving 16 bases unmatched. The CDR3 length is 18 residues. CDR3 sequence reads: CASSGEGRTSGSEETQYF. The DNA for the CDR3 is TGTGCCAGCAGTGGGGAAGGAAGGACTAGCGGTAGTGAGGAGACCCAGTACTTC.

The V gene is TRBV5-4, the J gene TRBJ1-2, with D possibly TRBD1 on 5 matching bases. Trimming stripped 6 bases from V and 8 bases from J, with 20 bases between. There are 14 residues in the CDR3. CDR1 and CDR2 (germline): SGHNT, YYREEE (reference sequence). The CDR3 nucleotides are TGTGCCAGCACCCCGGGGGAGGGTTTAAAAGGCTACACCTTC. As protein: CASTPGEGLKGYTF.

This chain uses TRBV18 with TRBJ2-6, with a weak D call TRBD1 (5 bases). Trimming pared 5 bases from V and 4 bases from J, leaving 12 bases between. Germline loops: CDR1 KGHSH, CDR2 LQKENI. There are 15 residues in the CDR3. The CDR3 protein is CASSAPGSGANVLTF. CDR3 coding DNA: TGTGCCAGCTCAGCCCCAGGGTCGGGGGCCAACGTCCTGACTTTC.

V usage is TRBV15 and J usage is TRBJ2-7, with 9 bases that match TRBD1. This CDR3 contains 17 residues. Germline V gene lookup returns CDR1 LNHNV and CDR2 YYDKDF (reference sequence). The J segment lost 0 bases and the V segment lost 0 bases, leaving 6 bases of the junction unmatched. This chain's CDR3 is CATSRDWAGQGSYEQYF. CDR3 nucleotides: TGTGCCACCAGCAGAGATTGGGCGGGACAGGGCTCCTACGAGCAGTACTTC.

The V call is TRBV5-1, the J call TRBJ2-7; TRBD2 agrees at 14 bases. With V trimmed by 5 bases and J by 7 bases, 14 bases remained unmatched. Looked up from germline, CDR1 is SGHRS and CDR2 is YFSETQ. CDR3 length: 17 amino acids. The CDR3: CASSSGLAGVKQREQYF. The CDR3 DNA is TGCGCCAGCAGTTCGGGACTAGCGGGAGTCAAACAAAGAGAGCAGTACTTC.

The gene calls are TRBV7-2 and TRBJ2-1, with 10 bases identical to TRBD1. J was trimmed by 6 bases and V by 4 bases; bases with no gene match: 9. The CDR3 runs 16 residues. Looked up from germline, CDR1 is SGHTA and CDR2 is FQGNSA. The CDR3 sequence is CASSSYPGQGLNEQFF. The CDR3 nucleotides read TGTGCCAGCAGCTCGTATCCGGGACAGGGGCTCAATGAGCAGTTCTTC.

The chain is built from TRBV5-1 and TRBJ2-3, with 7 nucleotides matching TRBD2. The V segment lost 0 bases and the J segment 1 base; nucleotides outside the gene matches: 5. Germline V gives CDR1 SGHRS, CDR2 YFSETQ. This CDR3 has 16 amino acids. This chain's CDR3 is CASSLAEGRGTDTQYF. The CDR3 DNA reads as TGCGCCAGCAGCTTGGCGGAAGGGAGGGGCACAGATACGCAGTATTTT.

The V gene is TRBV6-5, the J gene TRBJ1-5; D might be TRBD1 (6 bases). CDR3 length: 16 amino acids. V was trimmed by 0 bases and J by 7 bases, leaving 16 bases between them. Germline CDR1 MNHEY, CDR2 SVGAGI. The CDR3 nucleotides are TGTGCCAGCAGTTACTCGGCACCAGGGGTGAGACAGCCCCAGCATTTT. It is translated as CASSYSAPGVRQPQHF.

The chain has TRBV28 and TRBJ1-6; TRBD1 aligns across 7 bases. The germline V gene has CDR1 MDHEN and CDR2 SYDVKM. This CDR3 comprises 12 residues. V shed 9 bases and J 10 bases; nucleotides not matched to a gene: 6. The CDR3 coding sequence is TGTGCCAGTTACAGGGGCTGGTCACCCCTCCACTTT. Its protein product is CASYRGWSPLHF.

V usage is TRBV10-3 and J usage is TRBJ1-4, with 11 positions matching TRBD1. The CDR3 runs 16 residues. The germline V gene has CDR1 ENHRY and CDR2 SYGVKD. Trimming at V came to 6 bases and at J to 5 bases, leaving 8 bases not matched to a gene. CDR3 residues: CAIRAGTGGENEKLFF. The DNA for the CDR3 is TGTGCCATCAGAGCCGGGACAGGGGGAGAAAATGAAAAACTGTTTTTT.